Following are 7 T cell receptor beta chains from one sample sequenced in a study of naive and memory T cell subsets. Study-wide findings and caveats: Especially in CD8 cells, naive repertoires contained a few larger clonotypes, possibly CD45RA-re-expressing memory cells.

These receptors lack a known antigen. Both TRBC1 and TRBC2 were covered by a beta constant-region primer of two equimolar oligonucleotides. Four rounds of PCR amplified the ligated cDNA using nested alpha and beta constant-region primers plus SP2. TCRdb reanalysed the UMI-ligation and nested PCR reads using MiXCR and keeps one entry per CDR3 protein. Of roughly 99,000 distinct CDR3 sequences in the sample, 10% to 12% were seen once. Material for sequencing was naive CD4+ T cells from blood. These receptors all come from a human donor in good health.

This clonotype was counted many times. The rearrangement uses TRBV10-3 and TRBJ2-6; either TRBD1 or TRBD2 may supply D (6 bases each). The CDR3 is made up of 14 amino acids. CDR1 and CDR2 from the germline V gene are ENHRY and SYGVKD. Trimming left V 6 bases short and J 1 base short, with 7 bases between. The CDR3 DNA is TGTGCCATCAGAGGGGGGTCTGGGGCCAACGTCCTGACTTTC. This sequence encodes CAIRGGSGANVLTF.

This rearrangement joins TRBV5-1 to TRBJ2-7; maybe TRBD2 (6 bases). This CDR3 spans 15 amino acids. Trimming left V 4 bases short and J 0 bases short, with 14 bases between. CDR1 is SGHRS, CDR2 YFSETQ, per germline. The CDR3 spells CASSLGLSVSYEQYF. In nucleotides, the CDR3 is TGCGCCAGCAGCCTGGGACTGTCAGTCTCCTACGAGCAGTACTTC. Variable domain in full (rest from reference TRBV5-1 and TRBJ2-7): KAGVTQTPRYLIKTRGQQVTLSCSPISGHRSVSWYQQTPGQGLQFLFEYFSETQRNKGNFPGRFSGRQFSNSRSEMNVSTLELGDSALYLCASSLGLSVSYEQYFGPGTRLTVT.

In the case of this clonotype: This may be a read error, as it is one base from a much larger clone. V is TRBV12-3 or TRBV12-4 and J is TRBJ2-4, with TRBD2 matching 10 bases. This CDR3 comprises 15 residues. The CDR3 DNA reads as TGTCCCAGCAGCCCACTAGCGGGAAAGGTCAACATTCAGTACTTC. This sequence encodes CPSSPLAGKVNIQYF.

This clonotype was observed at least ten times. The chain couples TRBV7-9 to TRBJ2-5; possibly TRBD1 or TRBD2 for D (5 bases each). CDR1 and CDR2 (germline): SEHNR, FQNEAQ (reference sequence). The V end was cut by 4 bases, the J end by 6 bases, with 18 bases between. The CDR3 covers 15 residues. The CDR3 sequence: CASSSRDPKVQTQYF. CDR3 DNA sequence: TGTGCCAGCAGCTCCAGGGACCCCAAGGTCCAGACCCAGTACTTC. The whole variable domain, remainder taken from reference TRBV7-9 and TRBJ2-5, is DTGVSQNPRHKITKRGQNVTFRCDPISEHNRLYWYRQTLGQGPEFLTYFQNEAQLEKSRLLSDRFSAERPKGSFSTLEIQRTEQGDSAMYLCASSSRDPKVQTQYFGPGTRLLVL.

V gene TRBV6-5 combines with J gene TRBJ2-2, with 8 bases matching TRBD2. This CDR3 is built from 16 residues. The germline V gene encodes CDR1 MNHEY and CDR2 SVGAGI. Trimming at V came to 5 bases and at J to 5 bases, leaving 10 bases not matched to a gene. The CDR3: CASSTTELAETGELFF. CDR3 sequence (DNA): TGTGCCAGCAGTACTACGGAACTAGCGGAGACCGGGGAGCTGTTTTTT.

The chain is built from TRBV6-6 and TRBJ2-1; TRBD2 matches at 8 bases. Trimming removed 8 bases from V and 0 bases from J; junction bases left unmatched: 6. CDR1 and CDR2 from the germline V gene are MNHNY and SVGAGI (reference sequence). The CDR3 contains 15 residues. The CDR3 loop is CASWTSSSSYNEQFF. Written as DNA, the CDR3 is TGTGCCAGCTGGACTAGCTCGAGCTCCTACAATGAGCAGTTCTTC.

This clonotype has more than one count but fewer than ten. V gene TRBV28 combines with J gene TRBJ2-7, with D unclear. The CDR3 is 11 amino acids. Trimming shortened V by 6 bases and J by 12 bases, and 15 bases separated the two germline ends. Germline CDR1 reads MDHEN; CDR2 reads SYDVKM. CDR3 sequence reads: CASRAFLGWYF. The DNA of the CDR3 is TGTGCCAGCAGGGCCTTTTTGGGGTGGTACTTC. The full variable domain, in which reference TRBV28 and TRBJ2-7 provide the parts outside the CDR3, is DVKVTQSSRYLVKRTGEKVFLECVQDMDHENMFWYRQDPGLGLRLIYFSYDVKMKEKGDIPEGYSVSREKKERFSLILESASTNQTSMYLCASRAFLGWYFGPGTRLTVT.